The clone carrying this TCR beta chain was observed a few times. Its antigen remains unknown. The data derive from a study of pediatric ulcerative colitis. Overall study results and limits: Clonal expansions reduced rectal repertoire diversity in acute severe colitis.

Germline CDR1 and CDR2: MGHDK and SYGVNS. Between the trimmed V and J ends, which lost 3 bases and 9 bases, there was a span of 15 bases. This CDR3 spans 15 amino acids. Clones were read by immunoSEQ multiplex PCR, and TCRdb kept only the in-frame ones, dropping some. The sample has about 60,000 clones, around 86% seen once. Sequences were obtained from blood. V is TRBV25-1 and J is TRBJ1-6, with D uncertain. This clonotype was sampled from a boy younger than 18 who was a control in a study of pediatric ulcerative colitis. CDR3 coding DNA: TGTGCCAGCAGTGAGTCGGGTTTTCCGCGTTCACCCCTCCACTTT. Translated: CASSESGFPRSPLHF.